The 6 T cell receptor beta chains below all came from one sample that was sequenced in a study of blood T cell repertoires in COVID-19. Generated by immunoSEQ multiplex PCR, the TCRdb table keeps only in-frame clones and is missing some. Here the sample spans about 360,000 clones, over 65% being singletons. The sample was peripheral blood. These receptors came from a human donor with acute or convalescent COVID-19. The donor label of this sample is uncertain.

The chain links TRBV5-1 to TRBJ2-2; D gene ambiguous. The CDR3 is made up of 15 amino acids. The germline gives CDR1 SGHRS, CDR2 YFSETQ. Trimming removed 4 bases at V and 3 bases at J, with 13 bases between. CDR3 sequence: CASSVLKTDTGELFF. The CDR3 DNA reads TGCGCCAGCAGCGTCCTAAAAACAGACACCGGGGAGCTGTTTTTT.

V and J are TRBV6-6 and TRBJ1-5; 8 bases match TRBD1. This CDR3 region has 14 residues. Per germline, CDR1 MNHNY and CDR2 SVGAGI (reference sequence). Losses at the gene ends were 6 bases for V and 6 bases for J; bases not matched to a gene: 7. The CDR3: CASSLQGGGQPQHF. The CDR3 DNA reads TGTGCCAGCAGCCTACAGGGGGGGGGTCAGCCCCAGCATTTT.

The chain employs TRBV6-5 and TRBJ2-7; D gene ambiguous. V lost 8 bases, J lost 3 bases, and 8 bases lay in between. Germline V gene lookup returns CDR1 MNHEY and CDR2 SVGAGI. This CDR3 contains 11 residues. The chain's CDR3 is CASQDFYEQYF. The DNA of the CDR3 is TGTGCCAGCCAGGATTTCTACGAGCAGTACTTC.

The rearrangement links TRBV28 to TRBJ2-1; 7 bases are shared with TRBD1. V trimming: 2 bases; J trimming: 2 bases; junction bases outside the gene matches: 3. The CDR3 loop spans 15 amino acids. Germline V gene data show CDR1 as MDHEN and CDR2 as SYDVKM. CDR3 in amino acids: CASSLGDRAYNEQFF. CDR3 nucleotides: TGTGCCAGCAGTTTAGGGGACAGAGCCTACAATGAGCAGTTCTTC.

The chain employs TRBV2 and TRBJ2-7; the D gene is possibly TRBD1 (6 bases). Per the germline V gene, CDR1 is SNHLY and CDR2 is FYNNEI. This CDR3 has 14 residues. V was trimmed by 6 bases and J by 6 bases, leaving 18 bases between them. In nucleotides, the CDR3 is TGTGCCAGCAGCAGGGGCCCCGCAAGTGGCGAGCAGTACTTC. This encodes CASSRGPASGEQYF.

The chain recombines TRBV5-1 with TRBJ1-1; perhaps TRBD1 as D (5 bases). CDR3 length: 19 residues. Germline V gene data show CDR1 as SGHRS and CDR2 as YFSETQ. The V end lost 4 bases, the J end lost 0 bases, and 25 bases lay between the germline ends. This CDR3 is CASSPLTDTTRFMNTEAFF. In DNA, the CDR3 is TGCGCCAGCAGCCCGCTGACAGATACTACCCGGTTCATGAACACTGAAGCTTTCTTT.